The rows below give T cell receptor beta chains drawn from one sample of a study of T cells in Graves' hyperthyroidism and ophthalmopathy. MiXCR was run by TCRdb on the multiplex PCR reads, yielding one entry per CDR3 protein. The sample holds 500,000 to 550,000 distinct CDR3 sequences, 20% seen once. Source material: blood. These receptors were taken from a man between 40 and 49 years old with Graves' ophthalmopathy. Both conserved end residues are part of each CDR3. A D gene is named only where the DNA matches it firmly. Not every row has a clone size; where given, it reads once, few, many or a size class.

cdr3_aa,cdr3_nt,d_call,clone_size,j_call,v_call
CASSLLGASNEKLFF,TGTGCCAGCAGCCTCCTAGGGGCCTCTAATGAAAAACTGTTTTTT,NA,few,TRBJ1-4,TRBV28
CAWSVIGGLGNQPQHF,TGTGCCTGGAGTGTAATAGGGGGGCTTGGCAATCAGCCCCAGCATTTT,NA,NA,TRBJ1-5,TRBV30
CASGYPPTGTSGIHEQFF,TGTGCCAGCGGATACCCCCCTACCGGGACTAGCGGGATCCATGAGCAGTTCTTC,TRBD2,few,TRBJ2-1,TRBV11-2
CASSQPAEKLFF,TGCGCCAGCAGCCAACCTGCGGAAAAACTGTTTTTT,NA,NA,TRBJ1-4,TRBV4-1
CASSLDSWDTQYF,TGTGCCAGCAGCTTGGACAGCTGGGATACGCAGTATTTT,NA,NA,TRBJ2-3,TRBV5-4
CASSPKWGEQFF,TGTGCCAGCAGCCCAAAGTGGGGTGAGCAGTTCTTC,NA,few,TRBJ2-1,TRBV9
CASSVPTGRSGNTIYF,TGCGCCAGCAGCGTCCCGACAGGGCGCTCTGGAAACACCATATATTTT,TRBD1,NA,TRBJ1-3,TRBV5-1
CASSYQRMNTEAFF,TGTGCCAGCAGTTACCAACGGATGAACACTGAAGCTTTCTTT,NA,few,TRBJ1-1,TRBV6-6
CASGYPPTGTSGRASNEQFF,TGTGCCAGCGGATACCCCCCTACCGGGACTAGCGGGAGGGCCTCCAATGAGCAGTTCTTC,TRBD2,few,TRBJ2-1,TRBV11-2
CSASRDRSTDTQYF,TGCAGTGCTAGCCGGGACAGATCCACAGATACGCAGTATTTT,TRBD1,NA,TRBJ2-3,TRBV20-1